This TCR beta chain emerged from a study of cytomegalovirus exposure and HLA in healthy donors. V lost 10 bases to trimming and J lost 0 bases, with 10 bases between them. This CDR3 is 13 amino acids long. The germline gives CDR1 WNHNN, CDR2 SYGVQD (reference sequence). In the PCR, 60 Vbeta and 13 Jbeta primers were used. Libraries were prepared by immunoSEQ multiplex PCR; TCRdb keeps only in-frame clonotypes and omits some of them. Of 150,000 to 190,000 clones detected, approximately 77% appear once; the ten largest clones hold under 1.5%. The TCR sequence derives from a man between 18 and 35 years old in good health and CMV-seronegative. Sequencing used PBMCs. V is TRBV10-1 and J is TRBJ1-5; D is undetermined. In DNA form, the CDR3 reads TGCGCCACCTCGGTAAATAGCAATCAGCCCCAGCATTTT. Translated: CATSVNSNQPQHF.